This T cell receptor (beta chain) was sequenced for a study of T cells in Graves' hyperthyroidism and ophthalmopathy. Findings of the study overall: Blood also held most thyroid clonotypes expanded beyond 0.001.

This clonotype has at least ten counts. Its cognate antigen is unknown. Trimming took off 4 bases at V and 7 bases at J, with 14 bases between the two ends. This CDR3 is 14 amino acids long. From germline, CDR1 is SGHTS and CDR2 YDEGEE. Patients were aged 18 to 65, had disease duration under 2 months, and had newly diagnosed hyperthyroidism. Source material for PBMCs was more than 7.5 ml fresh peripheral blood. Amplification yielded TCR beta CDR3 regions, with RNA transcripts as the source. Researchers ran a first-round RT-PCR on the TCR CDR3 using the HTBI primer set. TCRdb itself ran the multiplex PCR reads through MiXCR, one entry per CDR3 protein. Among around 350,000 distinct CDR3 sequences, about a sixth were seen once, and the ten largest hold around a third.

Sequencing was performed on blood. The chain recombines TRBV5-8 with TRBJ1-4; weak D call: TRBD1 (6 bases). The receptor's source is a woman under 40 with Graves' hyperthyroidism that later progressed to Graves' ophthalmopathy. The CDR3 DNA is TGTGCCAGCAGCCCAGGGGAGTTCGGTGAAAAACTGTTTTTT. It specifies CASSPGEFGEKLFF.